This passage covers 12 T cell receptor beta chains from one sample sequenced in a study of blood T cell repertoires in COVID-19. The assay was immunoSEQ multiplex PCR, and TCRdb's table has in-frame clones only and misses some. Of 250,000 to 300,000 clones listed, about 85% are singletons. Specimen: peripheral blood. These receptors all stem from a woman in her forties or fifties who had recovered from COVID-19.

The rearrangement uses TRBV5-6 and TRBJ1-2; 9 positions match TRBD1. Germline loops: CDR1 SGHDT, CDR2 YYEEEE. J was trimmed by 7 bases and V by 4 bases; bases with no gene match: 14. The CDR3 length is 16 residues. CDR3: CASSPYRGRLGSGYTF. DNA for the CDR3: TGTGCCAGCAGCCCGTACAGGGGGCGCCTTGGAAGTGGCTACACCTTC.

This chain connects TRBV6-5 to TRBJ2-7; D is perhaps TRBD1 (5 bases). This CDR3 is built from 13 residues. Germline-derived CDR1 and CDR2 are MNHEY and SVGAGI. Trimming shortened V by 2 bases and J by 4 bases, and 9 bases separated the two germline ends. The CDR3 DNA follows: TGTGCCAGCAGTTACACGCAGGGTTACGAGCAGTACTTC. Translated, it gives CASSYTQGYEQYF.

This clone was seen only once. The J gene is TRBJ2-7, the V gene TRBV12-3 or TRBV12-4; D is perhaps TRBD1 (6 bases). V was clipped by 4 bases and J by 2 bases, with 9 bases between them. The CDR3 has 13 amino acids. The CDR3 sequence is CASSYRATYEQYF. The CDR3 DNA follows: TGTGCCAGCAGTTACAGGGCCACCTACGAGCAGTACTTC.

This chain joins TRBV28 and TRBJ2-5; tentatively, D is TRBD2 (6 bases). Per germline, CDR1 MDHEN and CDR2 SYDVKM. This CDR3 spans 14 amino acids. V was pared by 5 bases and J by 5 bases, with 15 bases between. The CDR3: CASSIGGAGETQYF. CDR3 in DNA: TGTGCCAGCAGTATCGGGGGAGCCGGGGAGACCCAGTACTTC.

The V and J genes are TRBV19 and TRBJ2-1; no clear D gene. The V gene's germline CDR1 is LNHDA and CDR2 SQIVND (reference sequence). Trimming stripped 5 bases from V and 0 bases from J, with 11 bases between. The CDR3 sequence is 15 residues long. DNA for the CDR3: TGTGCCAGTAGTGAAACCGTGAGCTCCTACAATGAGCAGTTCTTC. Translating gives CASSETVSSYNEQFF.

The CDR3 spells CASSPGLAGGQGTQYF. CDR3 nucleotide sequence: TGTGCCAGCAGCCCGGGACTAGCGGGGGGGCAAGGTACGCAGTATTTT. The chain links TRBV7-2 to TRBJ2-3; 16 positions match TRBD2. The CDR3 sequence is 16 residues long. The germline gives CDR1 SGHTA, CDR2 FQGNSA. The trim removed 5 bases at V and 8 bases at J, leaving 7 bases unmatched.

Judged by abundance, this clone is medium-sized (0.01 to 0.1%). The CDR3 spells CASSLAVGEDGYTF. DNA of the CDR3: TGCGCCAGCAGCTTGGCCGTGGGGGAGGACGGCTACACCTTC. The genes are TRBV5-1 and TRBJ1-2; D is possibly TRBD1 (5 bases). Germline CDR1 and CDR2: SGHRS and YFSETQ. Trimming stripped 0 bases from V and 8 bases from J, with 14 bases between. The CDR3 is made up of 14 amino acids. Full variable domain (outside the CDR3, taken from reference TRBV5-1 and TRBJ1-2): KAGVTQTPRYLIKTRGQQVTLSCSPISGHRSVSWYQQTPGQGLQFLFEYFSETQRNKGNFPGRFSGRQFSNSRSEMNVSTLELGDSALYLCASSLAVGEDGYTFGSGTRLTVV.

The V call is TRBV6-2 or TRBV6-3, the J call TRBJ2-5; 13 bases fit TRBD2. The CDR3 loop spans 20 amino acids. CDR1 is MNHEY, CDR2 SVGEGT, per germline. V trimming: 0 bases; J trimming: 5 bases; junction bases outside the gene matches: 15. The CDR3 DNA reads TGTGCCAGCAGTTACTCGAGGCCCCTACTAGCGGGAGGGGGCCGGGAGACCCAGTACTTC. Translation: CASSYSRPLLAGGGRETQYF.

The gene calls are TRBV4-3 and TRBJ2-7; D not resolved. The CDR3 consists of 13 residues. Trimming removed 2 bases from V and 3 bases from J, with 8 bases in between. Germline CDR1 and CDR2: LGHNA and YSLEER. Here the CDR3 reads CASSQSVVYEQYF. The CDR3 DNA is TGCGCCAGCAGCCAATCGGTAGTCTACGAGCAGTACTTC.

The V and J genes are TRBV9 and TRBJ1-2; 9 nucleotides align to TRBD1. Per germline, CDR1 SGDLS and CDR2 YYNGEE. V lost 3 bases, J lost 4 bases, and 7 bases stayed unmatched. The CDR3 consists of 15 residues. CDR3 loop: CASSAYPGQGYGYTF. The CDR3 DNA reads as TGTGCCAGCAGCGCCTACCCGGGACAGGGCTATGGCTACACCTTC. The whole variable domain, remainder taken from reference TRBV9 and TRBJ1-2, is DSGVTQTPKHLITATGQRVTLRCSPRSGDLSVYWYQQSLDQGLQFLIQYYNGEERAKGNILERFSAQQFPDLHSELNLSSLELGDSALYFCASSAYPGQGYGYTFGSGTRLTVV.

CDR3 sequence: CASSPVFGSGGAHTGELFF. CDR3 sequence (DNA): TGTGCCAGCAGCCCCGTCTTTGGTAGCGGGGGGGCCCACACCGGGGAGCTGTTTTTT. The chain uses TRBV11-3 and TRBJ2-2; 11 bases align to TRBD2. Germline CDR1 SGHNT, CDR2 YENEEA. The CDR3 runs to 19 residues. The J segment lost 3 bases and the V segment lost 5 bases, leaving 14 bases of the junction unmatched.

V gene TRBV27 combines with J gene TRBJ2-7; D is possibly TRBD2 (6 bases). The length of the CDR3 is 11 residues. V was cut by 8 bases and J by 6 bases, with 11 bases left in between. Looked up from germline, CDR1 is MNHEY and CDR2 is SMNVEV (reference sequence). DNA for the CDR3: TGTGCCAGCGGACTAAAGACCGAGCAGTACTTC. Translated, it gives CASGLKTEQYF.